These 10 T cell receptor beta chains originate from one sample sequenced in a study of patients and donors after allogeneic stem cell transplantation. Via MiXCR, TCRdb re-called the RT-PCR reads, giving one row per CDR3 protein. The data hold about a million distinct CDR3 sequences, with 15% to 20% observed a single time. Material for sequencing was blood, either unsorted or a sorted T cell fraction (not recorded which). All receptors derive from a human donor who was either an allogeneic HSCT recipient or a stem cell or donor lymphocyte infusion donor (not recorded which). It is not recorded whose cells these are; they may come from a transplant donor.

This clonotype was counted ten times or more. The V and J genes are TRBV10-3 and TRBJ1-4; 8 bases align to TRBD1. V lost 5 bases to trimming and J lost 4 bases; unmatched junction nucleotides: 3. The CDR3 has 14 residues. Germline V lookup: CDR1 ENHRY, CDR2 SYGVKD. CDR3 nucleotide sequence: TGTGCCATCAGTCCGGGACAGGTTAATGAAAAACTGTTTTTT. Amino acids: CAISPGQVNEKLFF.

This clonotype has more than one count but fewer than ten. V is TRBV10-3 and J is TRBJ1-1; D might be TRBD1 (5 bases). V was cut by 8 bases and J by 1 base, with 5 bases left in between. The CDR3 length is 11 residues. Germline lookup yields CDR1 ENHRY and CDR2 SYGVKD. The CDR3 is CAIGTNTEAFF. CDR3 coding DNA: TGTGCCATCGGGACGAACACTGAAGCTTTCTTT.

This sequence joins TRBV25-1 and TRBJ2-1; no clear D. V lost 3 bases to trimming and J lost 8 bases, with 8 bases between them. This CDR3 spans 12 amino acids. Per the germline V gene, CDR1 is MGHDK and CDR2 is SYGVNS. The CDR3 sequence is CASSDLVDEQFF. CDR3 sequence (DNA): TGTGCCAGCAGTGATCTGGTGGATGAGCAGTTCTTC.

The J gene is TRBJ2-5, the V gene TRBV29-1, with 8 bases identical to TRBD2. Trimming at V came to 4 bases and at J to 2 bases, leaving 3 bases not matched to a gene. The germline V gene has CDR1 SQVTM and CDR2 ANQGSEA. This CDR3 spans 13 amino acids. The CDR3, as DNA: TGCAGCGTTGGCCCGGGGGGGCAAGAGACCCAGTACTTC. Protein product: CSVGPGGQETQYF.

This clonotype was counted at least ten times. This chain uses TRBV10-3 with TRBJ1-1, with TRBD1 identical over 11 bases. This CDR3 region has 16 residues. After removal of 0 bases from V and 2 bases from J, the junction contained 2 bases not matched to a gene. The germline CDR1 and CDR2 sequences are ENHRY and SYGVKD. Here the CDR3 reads CAISESGTGGNTEAFF. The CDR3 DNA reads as TGTGCCATCAGTGAGTCGGGGACAGGGGGAAACACTGAAGCTTTCTTT.

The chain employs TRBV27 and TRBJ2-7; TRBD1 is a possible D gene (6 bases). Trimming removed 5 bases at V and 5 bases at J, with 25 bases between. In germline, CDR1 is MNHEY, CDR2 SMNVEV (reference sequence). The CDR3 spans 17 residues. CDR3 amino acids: CASSQGGQTPVFHEQYF. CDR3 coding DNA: TGTGCCAGCAGTCAAGGCGGACAGACCCCGGTTTTCCACGAGCAGTACTTC.

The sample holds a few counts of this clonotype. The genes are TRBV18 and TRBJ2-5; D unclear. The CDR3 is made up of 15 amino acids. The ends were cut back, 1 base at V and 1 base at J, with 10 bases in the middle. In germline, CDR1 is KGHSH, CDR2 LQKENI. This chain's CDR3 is CASSPQLATQETQYF. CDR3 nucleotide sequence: TGTGCCAGCTCACCACAGTTGGCAACCCAAGAGACCCAGTACTTC.

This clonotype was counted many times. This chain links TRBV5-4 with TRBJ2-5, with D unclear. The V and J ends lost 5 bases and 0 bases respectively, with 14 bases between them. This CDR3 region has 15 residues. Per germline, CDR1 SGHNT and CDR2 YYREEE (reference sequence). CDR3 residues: CASSFFLSNQETQYF. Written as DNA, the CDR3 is TGTGCCAGCAGTTTCTTTTTGAGTAACCAAGAGACCCAGTACTTC.

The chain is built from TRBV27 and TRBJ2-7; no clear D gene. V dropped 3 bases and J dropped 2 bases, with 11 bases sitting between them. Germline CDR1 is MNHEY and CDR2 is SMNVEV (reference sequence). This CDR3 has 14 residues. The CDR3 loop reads CASSLIAGTYEQYF. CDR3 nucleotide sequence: TGTGCCAGCAGTTTGATCGCAGGAACCTACGAGCAGTACTTC.

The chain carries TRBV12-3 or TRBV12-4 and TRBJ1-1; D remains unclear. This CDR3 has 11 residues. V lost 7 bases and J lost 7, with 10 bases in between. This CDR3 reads CASTSRVEAFF. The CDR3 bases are TGTGCCAGCACCTCCCGGGTTGAAGCTTTCTTT.